This entry lists 32 T cell receptor beta chains sequenced from one sample in a study of cytomegalovirus exposure and HLA in healthy donors. The PCR contained 60 Vbeta and 13 Jbeta primers. TCRdb keeps only in-frame clones here, not all; method: immunoSEQ multiplex PCR. The sample yields 200,000 to 250,000 clones, more than 75% seen once. The sample consisted of PBMCs. The receptors originated from a girl aged 2-10 years in good health and CMV-seronegative.

The V gene is TRBV4-2, the J gene TRBJ2-3; 11 nucleotides agree with TRBD2. From germline, CDR1 is LGHNA and CDR2 YNFKEQ. The CDR3 is 16 residues long. V lost 4 bases to trimming and J lost 5 bases; unmatched junction nucleotides: 8. In DNA form, the CDR3 reads TGTGCCAGCAGCCTAGCGACTAGCGGGGCGGGAGATACGCAGTATTTT. The encoded protein is CASSLATSGAGDTQYF.

Written as DNA, the CDR3 is TGTGCCAGCATTAGACTAGCGGGGGGCTACGAGCAGTACTTC. Translated, it gives CASIRLAGGYEQYF. The chain employs TRBV2 and TRBJ2-7, with 13 bases lining up with TRBD2. The CDR3 is made up of 14 amino acids. Trimming cost V 7 bases and J 3 bases; bases outside gene matches: 3. Germline V CDR1 and CDR2: SNHLY, FYNNEI. Full variable domain (missing parts from reference TRBV2 and TRBJ2-7): EPEVTQTPSHQVTQMGQEVILRCVPISNHLYFYWYRQILGQKVEFLVSFYNNEISEKSEIFDDQFSVERPDGSNFTLKIRSTKLEDSAMYFCASIRLAGGYEQYFGPGTRLTVT.

This clone occurred once. V gene TRBV4-1 combines with J gene TRBJ2-3; D might be TRBD2 (6 bases). This CDR3 is built from 14 residues. Per germline, CDR1 MGHRA and CDR2 YSYEKL. V lost 1 base and J lost 6, with 11 bases in between. The CDR3 reads CASSQGGREDTQYF. DNA for the CDR3: TGCGCCAGCAGCCAAGGTGGTCGGGAGGATACGCAGTATTTT.

This clone was counted once. The V gene is TRBV10-1, the J gene TRBJ1-2, with 7 bases aligning to TRBD1. CDR1 and CDR2 (germline): WNHNN, SYGVQD (reference sequence). This CDR3 has 14 amino acids. Unmatched junction bases numbered 9, after V lost 4 bases and J lost 7 bases. This CDR3 is CASSADRLLSGYTF. In DNA form, the CDR3 reads TGCGCCAGCAGTGCGGACAGGCTTTTATCTGGCTACACCTTC.

This clone was recorded a few times. The chain combines TRBV28 with TRBJ1-2, with 7 bases that match TRBD1. CDR1 MDHEN and CDR2 SYDVKM come from the germline V gene. With 4 bases clipped from V and 1 base from J, the junction kept 15 bases outside the gene matches. This CDR3 is built from 18 residues. The CDR3 region has the DNA TGTGCCAGCAGTTCCCCCCAGGCATACAGGGGTATTAACTATGGCTACACCTTC. It encodes CASSSPQAYRGINYGYTF.

The V gene is TRBV5-1, the J gene TRBJ2-1, with D possibly being TRBD1 (5 bases). Germline V CDR1 and CDR2: SGHRS, YFSETQ. This CDR3 has 13 residues. V lost 2 bases and J lost 6, with 9 bases in between. The DNA for the CDR3 is TGCGCCAGCAGCTTAAGGGGTCCCAATGAGCAGTTCTTC. Its protein product is CASSLRGPNEQFF.

This rearrangement joins TRBV6-1 to TRBJ1-6; no definite D call. Germline CDR1 is MNHNS and CDR2 is SASEGT. V gave up 3 bases and J gave up 10 bases, with 10 bases separating them. This CDR3 spans 13 amino acids. The CDR3 DNA sequence: TGTGCCAGCAGTGAGTGGGCCCGATCACCCCTCCACTTT. It encodes CASSEWARSPLHF.

V is TRBV25-1 and J is TRBJ1-5; a weak D match, TRBD1 (5 bases). CDR1 is MGHDK, CDR2 SYGVNS, per germline. The CDR3 runs to 15 residues. Trimming pared 6 bases from V and 0 bases from J, leaving 12 bases between. The CDR3 nucleotides read TGTGCCAGCAGCGGCATAGGGGTTAGCAATCAGCCCCAGCATTTT. It encodes CASSGIGVSNQPQHF.

The V and J genes are TRBV15 and TRBJ2-7, with D tentatively TRBD2 (5 bases). CDR3 length equals 14 residues. Per germline, CDR1 LNHNV and CDR2 YYDKDF (reference sequence). V was trimmed by 6 bases and J by 1 base, leaving 13 bases between them. The CDR3 coding sequence is TGTGCCACCAGTCGTATCCAGCGGTCCTACGAGCAGTACTTC. Amino acid sequence: CATSRIQRSYEQYF.

The rearrangement uses TRBV6-1 and TRBJ2-7, with 7 bases lining up with TRBD2. V gave up 5 bases and J gave up 4 bases; unmatched junction bases: 5. CDR1 and CDR2 (germline): MNHNS, SASEGT. The CDR3 is 13 residues long. CDR3 coding DNA: TGTGCCAGCAGTCCCCAGCGGGAATACGAGCAGTACTTC. It codes for CASSPQREYEQYF.

The chain recombines TRBV6-5 with TRBJ1-5; weak D call: TRBD1 (6 bases). This CDR3 contains 14 residues. The ends were cut back, 5 bases at V and 6 bases at J, with 14 bases in the middle. Germline-derived CDR1 and CDR2 are MNHEY and SVGAGI. Here the CDR3 reads CASSELVRGQPQHF. In DNA, the CDR3 is TGTGCCAGCAGTGAATTGGTCAGGGGTCAGCCCCAGCATTTT.

This chain uses TRBV5-1 with TRBJ2-3; D possibly corresponds to TRBD1 (6 bases). Trimming removed 6 bases from V and 2 bases from J, with 10 bases in between. The germline gives CDR1 SGHRS, CDR2 YFSETQ. This CDR3 comprises 13 residues. The CDR3 DNA sequence: TGCGCCAGCACGGGGACAAACACAGATACGCAGTATTTT. It encodes CASTGTNTDTQYF.

The J gene is TRBJ1-5, the V gene TRBV5-3; D possibly corresponds to TRBD1 (6 bases). TRBV5-3 is reported as an ORF; its role is uncertain. Trimming left V 4 bases short and J 12 bases short, with 8 bases between. The CDR3 runs 10 residues. The CDR3 is CARSKDSQHF. In DNA form, the CDR3 reads TGTGCCAGAAGCAAGGACAGCCAGCATTTT.

This clone was found a few times. The J gene is TRBJ2-2, the V gene TRBV30; 9 bases line up with TRBD2. Germline V gives CDR1 GTSNPN, CDR2 SVGIG (reference sequence). CDR3 length equals 17 residues. V dropped 1 base and J dropped 3; count of bases not matched to a gene: 9. The CDR3 DNA is TGTGCCTGGAGTGCCTCCCGGACTAGCGTCGACACCGGGGAGCTGTTTTTT. Its translation: CAWSASRTSVDTGELFF.

V and J are TRBV27 and TRBJ2-3, with 7 bases aligning to TRBD1. The CDR3 length is 14 residues. The V and J ends lost 7 bases and 5 bases, in that order; junction bases with no gene match: 9. Per the germline V gene, CDR1 is MNHEY and CDR2 is SMNVEV (reference sequence). Here the CDR3 DNA reads TGTGCCAGCACCAAAGACAGGGCCGTAGATACGCAGTATTTT. This translates into CASTKDRAVDTQYF.

This rearrangement joins TRBV27 to TRBJ1-4; 7 bases agree with TRBD1. Germline CDR1 reads MNHEY; CDR2 reads SMNVEV (reference sequence). The CDR3 loop spans 14 amino acids. V dropped 6 bases and J dropped 6; count of bases not matched to a gene: 7. The CDR3 loop reads CASRQTGRYEKLFF. In DNA form, the CDR3 reads TGTGCCAGCAGACAGACAGGGAGGTATGAAAAACTGTTTTTT.

The gene calls are TRBV7-6 and TRBJ1-4; 10 nucleotides line up with TRBD1. V shed 5 bases and J 10 bases; nucleotides not matched to a gene: 10. Germline-derived CDR1 and CDR2 are SGHVS and FNYEAQ. CDR3 length: 15 residues. The CDR3 is CASSPSPGTGAKLFF. CDR3 nucleotides: TGTGCCAGCAGCCCCAGTCCCGGGACAGGGGCAAAACTGTTTTTT.

This chain links TRBV5-1 with TRBJ2-2; D not certain. Germline values: CDR1 SGHRS, CDR2 YFSETQ. The CDR3 runs 14 residues. The V and J ends lost 6 bases and 0 bases respectively, with 9 bases between them. This CDR3 reads CASIDTSNTGELFF. DNA of the CDR3: TGCGCCAGCATCGACACATCGAACACCGGGGAGCTGTTTTTT.

The chain uses TRBV19 and TRBJ2-2; D is uncertain. The CDR3 has 14 amino acids. Trimming pared 1 base from V and 4 bases from J, leaving 7 bases between. Germline lookup yields CDR1 LNHDA and CDR2 SQIVND (reference sequence). The CDR3: CASSIVLPTGELFF. The DNA for the CDR3 is TGTGCCAGTAGTATAGTACTCCCCACCGGGGAGCTGTTTTTT.

This chain links TRBV30 with TRBJ1-1; D is ambiguous. V lost 2 bases and J lost 2, with 18 bases in between. CDR3 length: 16 residues. Germline V CDR1 and CDR2: GTSNPN, SVGIG (reference sequence). This CDR3 reads CAWSRLLRLVNTEAFF. As DNA, the CDR3 is TGTGCCTGGAGTCGCCTACTACGGTTGGTAAACACTGAAGCTTTCTTT.

V is TRBV6-1 and J is TRBJ1-2, with a weak D call TRBD1 (5 bases). This CDR3 has 14 amino acids. Germline CDR1 and CDR2: MNHNS and SASEGT. V was trimmed by 6 bases and J by 4 bases, leaving 15 bases between them. The CDR3: CASRMGGGVYGYTF. The CDR3 DNA follows: TGTGCCAGCAGGATGGGGGGAGGGGTCTATGGCTACACCTTC.

The chain combines TRBV6-1 with TRBJ1-1; no clear D. Trimming cost V 4 bases and J 5 bases, with 8 bases left between them. The CDR3 extends over 12 amino acids. Germline V lookup: CDR1 MNHNS, CDR2 SASEGT. The CDR3 bases are TGTGCCAGCAGTGTTCGGAGGACTGAAGCTTTCTTT. This gives the protein CASSVRRTEAFF.

This chain uses TRBV6-6 with TRBJ1-5; TRBD1 matches at 9 bases. Trimming cost V 6 bases and J 4 bases; bases outside gene matches: 7. Per the germline V gene, CDR1 is MNHNY and CDR2 is SVGAGI (reference sequence). The CDR3 is 15 residues long. The CDR3 region has the DNA TGTGCCAGCAGCCAACAGGGGGCTGAAAATCAGCCCCAGCATTTT. Encoded protein: CASSQQGAENQPQHF.

This sequence joins TRBV5-4 and TRBJ2-2; 14 bases are shared with TRBD2. Trimming removed 5 bases from V and 4 bases from J; junction bases left unmatched: 1. The CDR3 has 15 amino acids. Germline values: CDR1 SGHNT, CDR2 YYREEE (reference sequence). CDR3 coding DNA: TGTGCCAGCAGGACTAGCGGGAGGGCCACCGGGGAGCTGTTTTTT. Translating gives CASRTSGRATGELFF.

This chain connects TRBV2 to TRBJ1-5; D is undetermined. Germline loops: CDR1 SNHLY, CDR2 FYNNEI. V lost 1 base, J lost 6 bases, and 13 bases lay in between. The CDR3 is 15 amino acids. For the CDR3, the DNA is TGTGCCAGCAGTGAAGGCCAGGCGTTCCGTCAGCCCCAGCATTTT. It translates to CASSEGQAFRQPQHF.

This chain connects TRBV28 to TRBJ1-5, with D possibly being TRBD1 (5 bases). Germline V gives CDR1 MDHEN, CDR2 SYDVKM. The CDR3 spans 15 residues. The V end was cut by 3 bases, the J end by 1 base, with 10 bases between. The DNA for the CDR3 is TGTGCCAGCAGTTTTGGGGCTATCAGCAATCAGCCCCAGCATTTT. Translation gives CASSFGAISNQPQHF.

The CDR3 is CASSSDRGRLSPLHF. The CDR3 DNA follows: TGTGCCAGCAGTTCCGACAGGGGGCGCCTGTCACCCCTCCACTTT. The rearrangement joins TRBV6-1 to TRBJ1-6; 10 bases line up with TRBD1. The CDR3 extends over 15 amino acids. V lost 5 bases to trimming and J lost 10 bases; unmatched junction nucleotides: 8. Germline loops: CDR1 MNHNS, CDR2 SASEGT.

The chain is built from TRBV29-1 and TRBJ2-1; 7 nucleotides line up with TRBD2. The CDR3 runs 11 residues. Unmatched junction bases numbered 3, after V lost 3 bases and J lost 10 bases. Germline assignment: CDR1 SQVTM and CDR2 ANQGSEA. The CDR3 region is CSVDKLAEQFF. The CDR3 bases are TGCAGCGTTGATAAACTAGCGGAGCAGTTCTTC.

The chain uses TRBV6-1 and TRBJ2-3, with 9 bases identical to TRBD2. The CDR3 is 14 amino acids. The V and J ends lost 10 bases and 4 bases, in that order; junction bases with no gene match: 9. CDR1 and CDR2 from the germline V gene are MNHNS and SASEGT. CDR3 sequence: CANKAGGPPDTQYF. The CDR3, as DNA: TGTGCCAACAAAGCGGGGGGCCCCCCAGATACGCAGTATTTT.

This chain uses TRBV4-1 with TRBJ1-1, with 12 bases aligning to TRBD1. CDR1 is MGHRA and CDR2 is YSYEKL in the germline V gene. The CDR3 extends over 17 amino acids. J lost 3 bases, V lost 3 bases, and 8 bases had no gene match. The CDR3 DNA follows: TGCGCCAGCAGCCAGGGACAGGGGGCCATTGTATACACTGAAGCTTTCTTT. Its translation: CASSQGQGAIVYTEAFF.

The rearrangement links TRBV7-2 to TRBJ2-1; 9 nucleotides match TRBD2. Trimming removed 5 bases from V and 7 bases from J; junction bases left unmatched: 12. Germline CDR1 and CDR2: SGHTA and FQGNSA. The CDR3 has 16 residues. The CDR3: CASSREALAGGNEQFF. In DNA, the CDR3 is TGTGCCAGCAGCCGCGAGGCACTAGCGGGTGGGAATGAGCAGTTCTTC.

About this clone itself: Other DNA sequences within the sample encode an identical CDR3. The V gene is TRBV5-1, the J gene TRBJ2-7; maybe TRBD1 (6 bases). Trimming stripped 0 bases from V and 2 bases from J, with 9 bases between. Per the germline V gene, CDR1 is SGHRS and CDR2 is YFSETQ. This CDR3 is built from 14 residues. The CDR3 nucleotides are TGCGCCAGCAGCTTGGGCCAGGGGCCCTACGAGCAGTACTTC. Translation gives CASSLGQGPYEQYF.